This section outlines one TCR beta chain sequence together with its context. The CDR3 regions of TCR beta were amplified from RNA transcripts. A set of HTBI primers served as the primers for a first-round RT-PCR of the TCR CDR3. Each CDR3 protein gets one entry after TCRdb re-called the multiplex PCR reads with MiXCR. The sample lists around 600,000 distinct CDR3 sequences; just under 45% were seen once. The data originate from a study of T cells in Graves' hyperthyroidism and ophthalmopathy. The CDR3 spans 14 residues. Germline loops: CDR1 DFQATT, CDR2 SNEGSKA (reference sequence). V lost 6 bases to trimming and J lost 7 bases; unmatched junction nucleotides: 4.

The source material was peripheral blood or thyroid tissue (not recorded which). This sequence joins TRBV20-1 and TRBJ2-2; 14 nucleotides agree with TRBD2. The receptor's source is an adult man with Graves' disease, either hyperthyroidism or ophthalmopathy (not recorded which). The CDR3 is CSATTSGRDGELFF. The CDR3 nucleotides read TGCAGTGCCACGACTAGCGGGAGGGACGGGGAGCTGTTTTTT.